The rows below give T cell receptor beta chains drawn from one sample of a study of cytomegalovirus exposure and HLA in healthy donors. Data came from immunoSEQ multiplex PCR; TCRdb stores just in-frame clones and leaves some out. The sample shows roughly 200,000 clones, 70% to 85% of them seen only once. The specimen was PBMCs. The source of these receptors is a woman aged 40 to 55 in good health and CMV-seronegative. Each CDR3 is given with its conserved first and last residue. D genes are given only for firm matches. Rows may omit the clone size; those that give it use once, few, many or a size class.

cdr3_nt	cdr3_aa	d_call	j_call	clone_size	v_call
TGTGCCTGGCACGGGCAAGCGGGAGAGACCCAGTACTTC	CAWHGQAGETQYF	-	TRBJ2-5	-	TRBV30
TGTGCCAGCAGTACCGGGAGGGGGGGTACGCAGTATTTT	CASSTGRGGTQYF	TRBD2	TRBJ2-3	-	TRBV27
TGTGCCAGCAGCCCCAGCAGGGGGCGCGACACCTCTGGGGCCAACGTCCTGACTTTC	CASSPSRGRDTSGANVLTF	TRBD1	TRBJ2-6	-	TRBV7-9
TGTGCCAGCAGCTTGAGCCGAAGCTCCTACAATGAGCAGTTCTTC	CASSLSRSSYNEQFF	-	TRBJ2-1	-	TRBV11-3
TGCGCCAGCAGCTGGGGAGGACAAACCTACGAGCAGTACTTC	CASSWGGQTYEQYF	-	TRBJ2-7	-	TRBV5-1
TGTGCCAGCAGCTTATGGAGGACAGGGGTGGCCGGGGAGCTGTTTTTT	CASSLWRTGVAGELFF	TRBD1	TRBJ2-2	-	TRBV27
TGTGCCAGCGAACCAGGACCGACCGGGGGCACCATATATTTT	CASEPGPTGGTIYF	-	TRBJ1-3	-	TRBV6-5
TGTGCCTGGACCCGACAGGGGAGCTACACCTTC	CAWTRQGSYTF	TRBD1	TRBJ1-2	-	TRBV30
TGTGCCTGGATCGCGGGCAATCCGTTTGAGCAGTTCTTC	CAWIAGNPFEQFF	-	TRBJ2-1	-	TRBV30
TGTGCCAGCAGCTTAGGGGCCGTTGGGGGACAGTATTCTCAGCCCCAGCATTTT	CASSLGAVGGQYSQPQHF	TRBD1	TRBJ1-5	-	TRBV7-9
TGCGCCAGCAGCTTGACAGGGTCTAATGAAAAACTGTTTTTT	CASSLTGSNEKLFF	-	TRBJ1-4	few	TRBV5-1
TGTGCCAGCAGCTTAGGAGGGACAGATAACGTTGCTGGCTACACCTTC	CASSLGGTDNVAGYTF	TRBD1	TRBJ1-2	few	TRBV7-9
TGTGCCTCCGGCCCCAGGGTTAATGAAAAACTGTTTTTT	CASGPRVNEKLFF	-	TRBJ1-4	once	TRBV30
TGTGCCAGCAGTGTACAGGGAGATTTCAATCAGCCCCAGCATTTT	CASSVQGDFNQPQHF	-	TRBJ1-5	-	TRBV6-1
TGTGCCAGCAGTTTCAGTGGAGGGTCGATCACTAACTATGGCTACACCTTC	CASSFSGGSITNYGYTF	-	TRBJ1-2	-	TRBV7-2
TGTGCCAGCAGCCACCAGGATGGCGAGCAGTACTTC	CASSHQDGEQYF	-	TRBJ2-7	-	TRBV14
TGCGCCAGCAGCTTGTCAGGTTATCAGCCCCAGCATTTT	CASSLSGYQPQHF	-	TRBJ1-5	-	TRBV5-1
TGTGCCAGTAGTATCACCCCCCGGGTGGGTGAAAAACTGTTTTTT	CASSITPRVGEKLFF	-	TRBJ1-4	-	TRBV19
TGTGCCAGCAGTTACTCGTCACAGGGGTACGAGCAGTACTTC	CASSYSSQGYEQYF	TRBD1	TRBJ2-7	-	TRBV6-5
TGTGCCAGCAGTTCCTCTAGGACAGGGGACAACGAGCAGTACTTC	CASSSSRTGDNEQYF	TRBD1	TRBJ2-7	-	TRBV6-5
TGTGCCAGCAGTGAAGAGGGCGGGAGCTCCTATAATTCACCCCTCCACTTT	CASSEEGGSSYNSPLHF	-	TRBJ1-6	-	TRBV6-1
TGCGCCAGCAGTATACAGGGCTCCTACAATGAGCAGTTCTTC	CASSIQGSYNEQFF	-	TRBJ2-1	few	TRBV5-1
TGTGCCTGGGGGGCCGGGACAGGTAGCTCCTACGAGCAGTACTTC	CAWGAGTGSSYEQYF	TRBD1	TRBJ2-7	-	TRBV30
TGTGCCATCACCATCGATCTACAGGGGAACACTGAAGCTTTCTTT	CAITIDLQGNTEAFF	-	TRBJ1-1	-	TRBV10-3
TGTGCCAGCAGCTTAGCCCCCATGAGCTCCTATAATTCACCCCTCCACTTT	CASSLAPMSSYNSPLHF	-	TRBJ1-6	-	TRBV7-6
TGTGCCAGCAGAGTGACTAGCAACTCCTTCGGTTCCCAGTACTTC	CASRVTSNSFGSQYF	TRBD2	TRBJ2-5	-	TRBV2
TGTGCCAGTAGGACTAGCGGGGGGGCCAATGAGCAGTTCTTC	CASRTSGGANEQFF	TRBD2	TRBJ2-1	-	TRBV19
TGTGCCAGCGATCAGATTCCTAATGAAAAACTGTTTTTT	CASDQIPNEKLFF	-	TRBJ1-4	few	TRBV6-1
TGTGCCAGCAGCTCCCAGGACGAACAGGGACACTCCTACGAGCAGTACTTC	CASSSQDEQGHSYEQYF	-	TRBJ2-7	-	TRBV13
TGTGCCAGCACCGAACAGGGGATCGGCAATCAGCCCCAGCATTTT	CASTEQGIGNQPQHF	TRBD1	TRBJ1-5	-	TRBV2
TGTGCCAGCAGCCCCACTTTACCTTACGAGCAGTACTTC	CASSPTLPYEQYF	-	TRBJ2-7	-	TRBV11-3
TGTGCCAGCCACCTTAGGACTAGCGGGGCAAATACGCAGTATTTT	CASHLRTSGANTQYF	TRBD2	TRBJ2-3	-	TRBV7-2
TGTGCCACCAGCAGAGTTGTGAGACTAGGAGTTAAAGAGACCCAGTACTTC	CATSRVVRLGVKETQYF	-	TRBJ2-5	-	TRBV15
TGTGCCAGCAGCTTAGCAGAGGGGGCCAACACCGGGGAGCTGTTTTTT	CASSLAEGANTGELFF	TRBD1	TRBJ2-2	-	TRBV7-2
TGCGCCAGCAGCCAAGATGGGCAGACCTACGAGCAGTACTTC	CASSQDGQTYEQYF	-	TRBJ2-7	-	TRBV4-3
TGCGCCAGCAGCCCGTACGACAGGGGTGAAGCTTTCTTT	CASSPYDRGEAFF	TRBD1	TRBJ1-1	few	TRBV5-1
TGCGCCAGCAGCTGGGAGGGGGAGCTGTTTTTT	CASSWEGELFF	-	TRBJ2-2	-	TRBV5-1
TGTGCCATCGACAGGGGCACCGGGGAGCTGTTTTTT	CAIDRGTGELFF	TRBD1	TRBJ2-2	-	TRBV10-3
TGTGCCAGTAGTTCGGGGGGCACCGGGGAGCTGTTTTTT	CASSSGGTGELFF	TRBD2	TRBJ2-2	-	TRBV19
TGTGCCAGCAGCTCAAAACTAGCGGGGGGAGGAGAGACCCAGTACTTC	CASSSKLAGGGETQYF	TRBD2	TRBJ2-5	few	TRBV5-4
TGTGCCAGCAGCCCCCCCGCCGAGACAGCAGAAGCTTTCTTT	CASSPPAETAEAFF	-	TRBJ1-1	once	TRBV5-6
TGTGCCAGCAGCTTAGTCCCCGGGACAGGCTATAATCAGCCCCAGCATTTT	CASSLVPGTGYNQPQHF	TRBD1	TRBJ1-5	-	TRBV7-9
TGTGCCAGCAGTTTTACAGGGACCAACTATGGCTACACCTTC	CASSFTGTNYGYTF	-	TRBJ1-2	-	TRBV6-5
TGTGCCAGCAGCTTAGGGGGGGCCTCCTACGAGCAGTACTTC	CASSLGGASYEQYF	-	TRBJ2-7	-	TRBV7-3
TGTGCCAGCAGCTTGGACAGAACCTACGAGCAGTACTTC	CASSLDRTYEQYF	-	TRBJ2-7	-	TRBV7-6
TGTGCCAGCCATCGAAGAGAGAACACTGAAGCTTTCTTT	CASHRRENTEAFF	-	TRBJ1-1	few	TRBV6-1
TGTGCCAGTAGTAAATCGGGGATGCAGGAAAAACTGTTTTTT	CASSKSGMQEKLFF	-	TRBJ1-4	-	TRBV19
TGTGCCAGTTCACAGGGGGCCGGGGAGCTGTTTTTT	CASSQGAGELFF	TRBD1	TRBJ2-2	-	TRBV7-3